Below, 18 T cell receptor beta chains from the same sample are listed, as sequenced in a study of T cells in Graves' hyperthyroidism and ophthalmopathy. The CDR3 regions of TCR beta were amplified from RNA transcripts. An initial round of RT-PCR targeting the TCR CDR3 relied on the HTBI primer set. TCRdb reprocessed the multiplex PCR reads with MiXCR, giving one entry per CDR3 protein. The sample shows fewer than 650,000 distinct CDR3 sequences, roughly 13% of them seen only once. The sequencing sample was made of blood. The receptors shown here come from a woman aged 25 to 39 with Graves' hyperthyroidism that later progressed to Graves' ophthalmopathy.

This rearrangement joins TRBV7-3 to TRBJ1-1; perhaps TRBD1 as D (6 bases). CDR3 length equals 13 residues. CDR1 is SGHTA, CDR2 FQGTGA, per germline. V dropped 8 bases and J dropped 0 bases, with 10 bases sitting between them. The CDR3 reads CASAGAMNTEAFF. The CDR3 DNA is TGTGCCAGCGCAGGGGCAATGAACACTGAAGCTTTCTTT.

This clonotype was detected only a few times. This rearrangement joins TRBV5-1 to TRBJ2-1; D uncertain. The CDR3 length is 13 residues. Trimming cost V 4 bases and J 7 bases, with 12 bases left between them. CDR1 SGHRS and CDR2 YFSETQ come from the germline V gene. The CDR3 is CASSLGFRNEQFF. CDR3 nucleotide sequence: TGCGCCAGCAGCCTCGGATTCCGTAATGAGCAGTTCTTC.

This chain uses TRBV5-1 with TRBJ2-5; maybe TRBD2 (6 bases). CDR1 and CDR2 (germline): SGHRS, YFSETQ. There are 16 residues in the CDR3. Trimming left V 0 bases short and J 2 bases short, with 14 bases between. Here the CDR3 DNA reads TGCGCCAGCAGCTTGGCCCCCTCCGGGGGACAAGAGACCCAGTACTTC. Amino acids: CASSLAPSGGQETQYF.

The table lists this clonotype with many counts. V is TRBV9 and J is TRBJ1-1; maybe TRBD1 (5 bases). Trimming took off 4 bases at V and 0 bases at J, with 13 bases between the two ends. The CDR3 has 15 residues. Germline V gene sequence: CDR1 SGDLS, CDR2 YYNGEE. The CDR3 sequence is CASSTAGRLNTEAFF. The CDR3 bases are TGTGCCAGCAGCACGGCGGGACGTCTGAACACTGAAGCTTTCTTT.

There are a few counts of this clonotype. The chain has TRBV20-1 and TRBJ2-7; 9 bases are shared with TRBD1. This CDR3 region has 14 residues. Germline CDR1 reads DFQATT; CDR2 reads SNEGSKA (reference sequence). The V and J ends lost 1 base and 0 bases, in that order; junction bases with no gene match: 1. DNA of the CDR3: TGCAGTGCTAGAGGGGACAGGGACTCCTACGAGCAGTACTTC. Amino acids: CSARGDRDSYEQYF.

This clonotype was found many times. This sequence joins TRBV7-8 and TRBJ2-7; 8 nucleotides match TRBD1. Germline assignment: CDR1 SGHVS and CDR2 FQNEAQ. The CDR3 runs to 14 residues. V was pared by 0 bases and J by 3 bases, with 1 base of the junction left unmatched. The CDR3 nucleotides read TGTGCCAGCAGCTTAGCGGGGACAGGCTACGAGCAGTACTTC. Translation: CASSLAGTGYEQYF.

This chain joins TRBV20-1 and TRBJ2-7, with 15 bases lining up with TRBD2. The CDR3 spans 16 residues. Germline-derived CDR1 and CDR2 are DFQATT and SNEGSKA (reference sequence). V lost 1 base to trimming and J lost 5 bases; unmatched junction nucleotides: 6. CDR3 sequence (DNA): TGCAGTGCTAGAGTTCGGACTAGCGGGAGGGCCGACGAGCAGTACTTC. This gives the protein CSARVRTSGRADEQYF.

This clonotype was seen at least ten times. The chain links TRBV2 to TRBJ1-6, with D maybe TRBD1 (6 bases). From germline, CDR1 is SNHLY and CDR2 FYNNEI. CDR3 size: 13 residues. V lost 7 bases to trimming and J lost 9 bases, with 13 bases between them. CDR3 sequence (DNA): TGTGCCAGCATCGCAGGGGTTGTTTCACCCCTCCACTTT. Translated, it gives CASIAGVVSPLHF.

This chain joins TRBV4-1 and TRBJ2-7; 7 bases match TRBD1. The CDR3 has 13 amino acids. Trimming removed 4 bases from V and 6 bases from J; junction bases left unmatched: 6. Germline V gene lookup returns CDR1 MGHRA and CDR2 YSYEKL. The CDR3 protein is CASSRTPGGEQYF. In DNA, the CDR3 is TGCGCCAGCAGCCGGACCCCAGGGGGCGAGCAGTACTTC.

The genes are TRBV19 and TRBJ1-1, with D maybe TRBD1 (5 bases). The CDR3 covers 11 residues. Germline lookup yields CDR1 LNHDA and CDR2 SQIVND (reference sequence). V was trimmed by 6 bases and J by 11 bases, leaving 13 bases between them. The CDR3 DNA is TGTGCCAGTAGCCCCGGGGACGGCGCTTTCTTT. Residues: CASSPGDGAFF.

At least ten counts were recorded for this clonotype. CDR3 loop: CASSIGGFTYEQYF. CDR3 in DNA: TGTGCCAGTAGTATAGGCGGATTTACCTACGAGCAGTACTTC. The chain has TRBV19 and TRBJ2-7; D uncertain. The CDR3 covers 14 residues. The germline V gene encodes CDR1 LNHDA and CDR2 SQIVND (reference sequence). Trimming left V 1 base short and J 2 bases short, with 9 bases between.

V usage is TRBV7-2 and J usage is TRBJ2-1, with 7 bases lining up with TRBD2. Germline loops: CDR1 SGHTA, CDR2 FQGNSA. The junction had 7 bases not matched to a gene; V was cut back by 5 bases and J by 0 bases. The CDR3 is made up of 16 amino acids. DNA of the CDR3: TGTGCCAGCAGCCCGTGGGGGGAGGGCTCCTACAATGAGCAGTTCTTC. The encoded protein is CASSPWGEGSYNEQFF.

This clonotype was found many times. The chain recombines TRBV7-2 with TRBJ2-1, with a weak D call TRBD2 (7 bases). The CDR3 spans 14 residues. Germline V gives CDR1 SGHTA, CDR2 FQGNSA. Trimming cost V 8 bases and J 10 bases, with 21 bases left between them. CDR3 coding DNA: TGTGCCAGCCGGGGGGCCGCGGCTAAACGGGAGCAGTTCTTC. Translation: CASRGAAAKREQFF.

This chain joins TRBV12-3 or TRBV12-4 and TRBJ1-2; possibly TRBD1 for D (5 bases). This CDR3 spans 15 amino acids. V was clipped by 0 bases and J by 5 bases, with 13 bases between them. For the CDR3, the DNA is TGTGCCAGCAGTTTAGCGCGGAGGGGCGGGTATGGCTACACCTTC. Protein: CASSLARRGGYGYTF.

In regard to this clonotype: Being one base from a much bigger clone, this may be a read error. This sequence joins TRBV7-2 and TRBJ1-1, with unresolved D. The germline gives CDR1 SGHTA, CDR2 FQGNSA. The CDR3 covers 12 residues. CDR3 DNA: TGTGTCAGCAGCTTCCCCGAGACTGAAGCTTTCTTT. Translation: CVSSFPETEAFF.

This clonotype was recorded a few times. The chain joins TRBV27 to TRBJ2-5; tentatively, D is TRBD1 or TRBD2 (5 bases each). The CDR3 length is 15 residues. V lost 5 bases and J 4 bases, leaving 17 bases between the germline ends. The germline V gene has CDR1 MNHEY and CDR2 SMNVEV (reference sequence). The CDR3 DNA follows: TGTGCCAGCAGTCCACGGGGCCCCACGGCAGAGACCCAGTACTTC. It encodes CASSPRGPTAETQYF.

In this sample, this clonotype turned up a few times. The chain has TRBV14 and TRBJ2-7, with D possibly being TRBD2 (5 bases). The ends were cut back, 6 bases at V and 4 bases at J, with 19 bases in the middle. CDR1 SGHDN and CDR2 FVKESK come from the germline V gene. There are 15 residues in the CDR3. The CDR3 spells CASSPERVRTYEQYF. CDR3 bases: TGTGCCAGCAGTCCTGAGAGGGTTCGTACGTACGAGCAGTACTTC. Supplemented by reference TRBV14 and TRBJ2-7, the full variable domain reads EAGVTQFPSHSVIEKGQTVTLRCDPISGHDNLYWYRRVMGKEIKFLLHFVKESKQDESGMPNNRFLAERTGGTYSTLKVQPAELEDSGVYFCASSPERVRTYEQYFGPGTRLTVT.

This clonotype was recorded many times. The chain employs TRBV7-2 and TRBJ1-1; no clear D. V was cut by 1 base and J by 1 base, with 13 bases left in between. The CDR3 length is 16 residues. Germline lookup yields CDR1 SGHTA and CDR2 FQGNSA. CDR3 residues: CASSLVAGLPNTEAFF. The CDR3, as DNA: TGTGCCAGCAGCTTAGTGGCAGGCCTACCGAACACTGAAGCTTTCTTT.